The present entry profiles one T cell receptor beta chain with its context. This clonotype was recorded only once. It has no known antigen specificity. Per-nucleotide qualities are absent, and no much larger clonotype sits a single base away. A single read offers scant evidence. CDR1 and CDR2 (DFQATT, SNEGSKA) derive from the germline V gene (reference sequence). Trimming accounts for 4 bases at V and 4 bases at J, while the number of junction bases matched to no gene is 7. Its CDR3 holds 14 amino acids, cysteine through phenylalanine. The read is trimmed to its CDR3 DNA, 42 bases read in frame from base 1. RNA was extracted using the RNeasy kit, and roughly 0.5 to 1 microgram was reverse transcribed with random hexamers. The immunoSEQ multiplex PCR assay, covering 54 Vbeta and 13 Jbeta segments, was used to amplify TCR beta CDR3 regions. To correct PCR amplification bias, a synthetic template baseline was used for both primer optimization and computational correction. The published analysis was carried out like this. Only productive sequences were kept, with reads annotated to V, D and J genes according to IMGT and analyzed in immunoSEQ Analyzer. To calculate clonality, Shannon entropy was normalized by log2 of the number of productive unique sequences and then subtracted from one. For each patient and control, public and private clones were evaluated among the 100 most prevalent clones. Clones were defined as Susac-specific if absent from the healthy and MS cohorts, from under 1,200 published viral clones and from other ImmuneACCESS disease sequences. Through fastp at Q25 and MiXCR, TCRdb rebuilt clones from the public reads, retaining in-frame beta chains. Each CDR3 protein gets just one entry, which takes the most common genes and DNA from the rows behind it. These V and J calls are TCRdb output, not the study's own analysis. Counted in this sample were just under 95,000 distinct CDR3 sequences; just under 95% of them appeared once. The ten largest account for more than 0.3% of the sample.

These data originate in a study of CD8 T cells in Susac syndrome (dated by TCRdb to the late 2010s). Concerning the study at large: Among the Susac syndrome patients who were sequenced, clinically active disease was present in 5 or 6 and clinical remission was observed in roughly eight. The study used repertoire sequencing to test whether antigen drove CD8+ T cell activation and differentiation in Susac syndrome. At blood withdrawal, Susac syndrome patients were therapy-naive, treated with corticosteroids (with IVIg additionally given to some), or treated with IVIg alone. Paper-wide results and their limitations: The number of individuals in the TCR sequencing and HLA analysis was recognized as being relatively small. The CD4+ T cell repertoire of patients with Susac syndrome showed no detectable clonal expansion.

Peripheral blood CD8+ and CD4+ T cells from healthy donors, Susac syndrome patients and multiple sclerosis patients were profiled by high-throughput TCR beta sequencing. Recently defined diagnostic criteria for definite or probable disease were met by the Susac syndrome patients. Bulk CD8+ and CD4+ T cells were purified magnetically by negative isolation, whereas CD8+ TEMRA cells were enriched by FACS. Blood was collected in EDTA tubes and processed within 24 hours, with PBMCs isolated through density gradient centrifugation. PBMCs intended for TCR sequencing were frozen in liquid nitrogen and were later thawed in a 37 degrees C water bath. The sorted or isolated CD4+, CD8+ and CD8+ TEMRA cells reached a purity of at least 90%.

The clonotype was recovered from a human donor with Susac syndrome. The rearranged chain carries TRBV20-1 and TRBJ1-2; 9 middle bases align to TRBD1. Sequencing used CD4+ T cells from PBMCs. The nucleotides read TGCAGTGCTACCCTTGGGGGACAGGGCTATGGCTACACCTTC. Its translation reads: CSATLGGQGYGYTF.